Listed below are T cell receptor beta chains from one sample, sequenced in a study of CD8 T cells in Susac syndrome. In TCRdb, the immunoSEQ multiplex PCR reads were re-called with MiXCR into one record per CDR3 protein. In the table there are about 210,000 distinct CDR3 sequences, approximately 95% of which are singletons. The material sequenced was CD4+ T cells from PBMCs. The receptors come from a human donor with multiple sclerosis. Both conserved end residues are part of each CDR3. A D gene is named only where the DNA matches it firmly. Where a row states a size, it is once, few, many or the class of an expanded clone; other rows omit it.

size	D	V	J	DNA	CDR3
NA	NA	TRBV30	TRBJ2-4	TGTGCCTGGAGTGTAGCCTCGGCCAAAAACATTCAGTACTTC	CAWSVASAKNIQYF
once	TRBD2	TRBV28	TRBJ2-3	TGTGCCAGCAGTTTGACTAGCGGGAGGTCAGATACGCAGTATTTT	CASSLTSGRSDTQYF
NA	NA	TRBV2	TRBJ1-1	TGTGCCAGCATGGACACTGAAGCTTTCTTT	CASMDTEAFF
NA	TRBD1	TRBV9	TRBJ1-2	TGTGCCAGCAGCGTAGATGGGACAGGGCTCTATGGCTACACCTTC	CASSVDGTGLYGYTF
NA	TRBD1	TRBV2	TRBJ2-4	TGTGCCAGCAGTCTGGGACAGCCTAACGTTCAGTACTTC	CASSLGQPNVQYF
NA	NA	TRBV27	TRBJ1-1	TGTGCCACCAAGGACGGCTGGAACACTGAAGCTTTCTTT	CATKDGWNTEAFF
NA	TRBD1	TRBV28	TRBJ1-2	TGTGCCAGCAGGCCCGGAACAGGGGGATATGGCTACACCTTC	CASRPGTGGYGYTF
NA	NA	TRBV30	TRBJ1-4	TGTGCCTGGAGTGTACTGGCAGGGAGTGAAAAACTGTTTTTT	CAWSVLAGSEKLFF
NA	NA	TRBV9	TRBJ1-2	TGTGCCAGCAGCCCTACAATTGACACTTATGGCTACACCTTC	CASSPTIDTYGYTF
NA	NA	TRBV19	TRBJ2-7	TGTGCCAGTAGTCCACCAAAAACCTACGAGCAGTACTTC	CASSPPKTYEQYF
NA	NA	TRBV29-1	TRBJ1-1	TGCAGCGTCCGAGCCGGACAGAACACTGAAGCTTTCTTT	CSVRAGQNTEAFF
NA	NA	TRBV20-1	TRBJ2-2	TGCAGTGCTAGAGAGGGGGTTGGCGGGGAGCTGTTTTTT	CSAREGVGGELFF